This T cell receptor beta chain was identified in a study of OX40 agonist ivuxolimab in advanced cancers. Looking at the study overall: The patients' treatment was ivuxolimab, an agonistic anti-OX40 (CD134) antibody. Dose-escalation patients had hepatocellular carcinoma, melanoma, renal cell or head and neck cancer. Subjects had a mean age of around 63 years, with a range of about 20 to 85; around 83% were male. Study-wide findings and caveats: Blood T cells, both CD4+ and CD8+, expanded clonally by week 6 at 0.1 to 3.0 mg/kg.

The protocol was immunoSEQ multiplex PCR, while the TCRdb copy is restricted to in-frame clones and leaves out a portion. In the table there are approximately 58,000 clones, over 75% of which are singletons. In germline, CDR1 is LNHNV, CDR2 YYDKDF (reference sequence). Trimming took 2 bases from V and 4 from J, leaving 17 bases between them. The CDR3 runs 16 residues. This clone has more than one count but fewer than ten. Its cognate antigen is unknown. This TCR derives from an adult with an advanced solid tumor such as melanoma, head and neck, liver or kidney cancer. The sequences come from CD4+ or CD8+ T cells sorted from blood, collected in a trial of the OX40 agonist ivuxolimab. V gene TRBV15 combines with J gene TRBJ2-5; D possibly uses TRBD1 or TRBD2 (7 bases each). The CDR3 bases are TGTGCCACCAGCAGAACCCCAGGGGGGGGCTCAGAGACCCAGTACTTC. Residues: CATSRTPGGGSETQYF.